The present TCR beta chain was sequenced within a study of shared clonotypes between healthy human individuals. The CDR3 totals 14 residues. The V segment lost 4 bases and the J segment 2 bases; nucleotides outside the gene matches: 5. The V gene's germline CDR1 is SGHNT and CDR2 YYREEE (reference sequence). Generated by immunoSEQ multiplex PCR, the TCRdb table keeps only in-frame clones and is missing some. The repertoire consists of some 2,500,000 clones, with just under 95% occurring once and the leading ten covering 0.37%. The sample was naive CD4+ T cells from PBMCs. Stated subset: CD45RA+ positively selected. The chain carries TRBV5-4 and TRBJ1-2; 7 positions match TRBD1. The TCR sequence derives from a man aged 18 to 29 in good health. Some clones in this sample may be carry-over from other donors' samples. This chain's CDR3 is CASSKSTGNYGYTF. CDR3 DNA sequence: TGTGCCAGCAGCAAATCGACAGGGAACTATGGCTACACCTTC.